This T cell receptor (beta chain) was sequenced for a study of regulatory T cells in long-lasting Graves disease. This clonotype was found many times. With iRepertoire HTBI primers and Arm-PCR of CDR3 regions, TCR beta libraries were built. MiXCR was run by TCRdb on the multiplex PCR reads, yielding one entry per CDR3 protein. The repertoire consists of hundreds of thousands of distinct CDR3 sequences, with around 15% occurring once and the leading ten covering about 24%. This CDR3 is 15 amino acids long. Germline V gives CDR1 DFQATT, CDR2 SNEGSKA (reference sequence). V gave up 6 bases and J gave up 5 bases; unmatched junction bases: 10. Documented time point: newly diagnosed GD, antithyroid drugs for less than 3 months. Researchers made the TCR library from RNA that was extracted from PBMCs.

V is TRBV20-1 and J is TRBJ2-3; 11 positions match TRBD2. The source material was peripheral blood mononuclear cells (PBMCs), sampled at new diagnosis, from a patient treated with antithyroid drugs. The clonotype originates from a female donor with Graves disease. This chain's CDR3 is CSAFKTSGNRDTQYF. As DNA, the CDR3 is TGCAGTGCATTTAAGACTAGCGGGAATAGAGATACGCAGTATTTT.